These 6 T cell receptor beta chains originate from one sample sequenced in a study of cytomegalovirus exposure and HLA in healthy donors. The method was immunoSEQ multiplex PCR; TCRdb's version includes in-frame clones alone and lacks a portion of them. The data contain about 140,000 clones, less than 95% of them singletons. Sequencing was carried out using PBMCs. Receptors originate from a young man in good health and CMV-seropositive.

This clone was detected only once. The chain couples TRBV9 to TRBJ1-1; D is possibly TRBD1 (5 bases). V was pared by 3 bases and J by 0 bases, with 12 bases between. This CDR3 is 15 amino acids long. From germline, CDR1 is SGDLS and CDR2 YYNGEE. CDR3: CASSAVGVLNTEAFF. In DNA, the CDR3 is TGTGCCAGCAGCGCTGTAGGGGTCCTGAACACTGAAGCTTTCTTT. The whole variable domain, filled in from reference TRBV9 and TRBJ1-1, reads DSGVTQTPKHLITATGQRVTLRCSPRSGDLSVYWYQQSLDQGLQFLIQYYNGEERAKGNILERFSAQQFPDLHSELNLSSLELGDSALYFCASSAVGVLNTEAFFGQGTRLTVV.

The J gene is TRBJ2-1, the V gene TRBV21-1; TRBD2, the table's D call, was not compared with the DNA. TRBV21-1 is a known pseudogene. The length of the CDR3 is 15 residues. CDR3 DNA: TGTGCCAGCATCACGGCGGGAGGGCTGCACAATGAGCAGTTCTTC. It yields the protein CASITAGGLHNEQFF.

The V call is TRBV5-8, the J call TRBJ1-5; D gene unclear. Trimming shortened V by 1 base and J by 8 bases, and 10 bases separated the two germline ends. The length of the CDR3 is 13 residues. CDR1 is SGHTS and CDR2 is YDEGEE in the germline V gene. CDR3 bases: TGTGCCAGCAGCTTGCCAGGTACTGAGCCCCAGCATTTT. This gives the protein CASSLPGTEPQHF.

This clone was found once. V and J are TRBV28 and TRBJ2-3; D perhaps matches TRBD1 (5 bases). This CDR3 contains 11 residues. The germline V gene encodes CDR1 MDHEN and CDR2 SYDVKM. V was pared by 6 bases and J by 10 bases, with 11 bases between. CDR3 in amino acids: CASSPGYSQYF. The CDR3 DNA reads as TGTGCCAGCAGCCCAGGGTATTCGCAGTATTTT.

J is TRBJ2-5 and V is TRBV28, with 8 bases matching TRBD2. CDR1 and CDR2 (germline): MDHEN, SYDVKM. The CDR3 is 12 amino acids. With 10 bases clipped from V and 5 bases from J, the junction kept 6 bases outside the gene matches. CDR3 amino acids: CATRGGWETQYF. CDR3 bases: TGTGCCACCCGGGGGGGGTGGGAGACCCAGTACTTC. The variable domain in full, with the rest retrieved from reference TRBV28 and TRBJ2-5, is DVKVTQSSRYLVKRTGEKVFLECVQDMDHENMFWYRQDPGLGLRLIYFSYDVKMKEKGDIPEGYSVSREKKERFSLILESASTNQTSMYLCATRGGWETQYFGPGTRLLVL.

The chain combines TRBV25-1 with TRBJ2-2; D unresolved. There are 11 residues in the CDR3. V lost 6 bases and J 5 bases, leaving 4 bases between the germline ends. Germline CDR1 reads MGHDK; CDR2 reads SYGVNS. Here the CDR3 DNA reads TGTGCCAGCAGCCTAACCGGGGAGCTGTTTTTT. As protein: CASSLTGELFF.